This T cell receptor beta chain was captured in a study of T cells after yellow fever vaccination. In TCRdb, the 5' RACE reads were re-called with MiXCR into one record per CDR3 protein. The sample records about 300,000 distinct CDR3 sequences, less than 9.5% being singletons. This clonotype has at least ten counts. The antigen is unknown. Findings and caveats of the study: Among all clonotypes, a small share was observed in both CD4 and CD8 compartments.

V gave up 6 bases and J gave up 2 bases, with 17 bases separating them. Germline assignment: CDR1 LGHDT and CDR2 YNNKEL (reference sequence). This CDR3 contains 15 residues. The origin of this receptor is a young man who received the YFV17D yellow fever vaccine. Sequenced material: CD4+ T cells sorted from PBMCs, taken 5 days after the yellow fever booster vaccination. The genes are TRBV3-1 and TRBJ2-7, with D tentatively TRBD1 or TRBD2 (5 bases each). Here the CDR3 DNA reads TGTGCCAGCAGGGCAGGGAGCCCCTTGGCCTACGAGCAGTACTTC. Its protein product is CASRAGSPLAYEQYF.